These T cell receptor beta chains were read from a single sample in a study of T cell changes during pregnancy in multiple sclerosis. Clones were sequenced by immunoSEQ multiplex PCR, and TCRdb holds only the in-frame ones, with some missing. In the table there are some 50,000 clones, almost 95% of which are singletons. The sample in question was peripheral blood, obtained after pregnancy. The receptor set was obtained from a female donor with multiple sclerosis, enrolled in a pregnancy study. The CDR3 runs from the conserved cysteine through the conserved F or W. The D gene is left open where the match is weak. Clone sizes are given selectively: once, few, many, or a class where the clone is expanded.

V gene	J gene	D gene	clone size	CDR3 protein	CDR3 DNA
TRBV21-1	TRBJ2-1	.	.	CASRGSGGHNEQFF	TGTGCCAGCCGGGGTAGCGGGGGACACAATGAGCAGTTCTTC
TRBV6-4	TRBJ2-2	.	.	CASSDSRDTGELFF	TGTGCCAGCAGTGACTCGCGGGACACCGGGGAGCTGTTTTTT
TRBV30	TRBJ2-1	TRBD1	once	CAWGPGDRDNNEQFF	TGTGCCTGGGGTCCAGGGGACAGGGATAACAATGAGCAGTTCTTC
TRBV27	TRBJ1-2	TRBD1	.	CASSFLQQGRHYGYTF	TGTGCCAGCAGTTTCCTCCAACAGGGGCGTCACTATGGCTACACCTTC
TRBV6-5	TRBJ1-2	TRBD1	once	CASSYSMTGSYGYTF	TGTGCCAGCAGTTACTCAATGACAGGGTCCTATGGCTACACCTTC
TRBV9	TRBJ1-5	.	.	CASSPTGVGQPQHF	TGTGCCAGCAGCCCCACCGGGGTTGGCCAGCCCCAGCATTTT
TRBV10-3	TRBJ1-2	TRBD1	.	CAITRDRGNYGYTF	TGTGCCATCACCCGAGACAGGGGAAACTATGGCTACACCTTC
TRBV19	TRBJ1-4	.	.	CASSPPWTVVTTNEKLFF	TGTGCCAGTAGTCCCCCCTGGACAGTCGTTACAACTAATGAAAAACTGTTTTTT
TRBV18	TRBJ1-5	.	.	CASSTFDRSNQPQHF	TGTGCCAGCTCAACCTTCGACAGGAGCAATCAGCCCCAGCATTTT
TRBV6-1	TRBJ1-5	TRBD1	.	CAAGVQGIPPAQHF	TGTGCCGCCGGAGTACAGGGGATTCCCCCGGCCCAGCATTTT
TRBV7-2	TRBJ2-7	TRBD1	.	CASSLFPGGLAEQYF	TGTGCCAGCAGCTTATTTCCAGGGGGCCTTGCCGAGCAGTACTTC